This T cell receptor beta chain comes out of a study of T cell responses to AZD1222 COVID-19 vaccine. In the study overall: Recipients boosted at about 4 weeks or about 12 weeks are pooled.

Data came from immunoSEQ multiplex PCR; TCRdb stores just in-frame clones and leaves some out. The table records 97,000 or so clones, 80% to 85% of them present only once. The CDR3 sequence is 15 residues long. Germline V CDR1 and CDR2: SNHLY, FYNNEI. The V end was cut by 7 bases, the J end by 3 bases, with 15 bases between. Study findings and constraints: Receipt of two AZD1222 doses was followed by a rise in Spike-specific TCR breadth and depth.

As to this clone: The antigen is not known.

This TCR was recovered from an adult in good health. The sample was peripheral blood, taken on day 0 of AZD1222 vaccination. The rearrangement links TRBV2 to TRBJ1-4; no definite D call. The DNA of the CDR3 is TGTGCCAGCATGAGGCGGAGTGCAGCTAATGAAAAACTGTTTTTT. Amino acid sequence: CASMRRSAANEKLFF.